Below are 23 T cell receptor beta chains sequenced from a single sample in a study of T-cell reconstitution after alpha-beta-depleted transplantation in children. Preparing the TCRbeta library involved the use of unique molecular identifiers. TCRdb independently ran MiXCR on the PCR reads; one entry per CDR3 protein. Of about 580,000 distinct CDR3 sequences in the sample, 20% to 25% were seen once. The starting material was PBMCs, mostly from graft donor cells, obtained 360 days after TCRalphabeta/CD19-depleted stem cell transplant. Receptors were obtained from a boy in the first two years of life who had a stem cell transplant for acute myeloid leukemia, so the T cells may come from the graft donor.

The rearrangement uses TRBV11-3 and TRBJ2-5, with 8 nucleotides matching TRBD2. This CDR3 is built from 16 residues. CDR1 SGHNT and CDR2 YENEEA come from the germline V gene. After removal of 0 bases from V and 4 bases from J, the junction contained 7 bases not matched to a gene. The CDR3 coding sequence is TGTGCCAGCAGCTTAGATTCCGGGACTAGTGGAGAGACCCAGTACTTC. It codes for CASSLDSGTSGETQYF.

This clonotype has ten or more counts. The J gene is TRBJ2-3, the V gene TRBV28; D remains ambiguous. Germline CDR1 reads MDHEN; CDR2 reads SYDVKM. The V gene lost 4 bases and the J gene lost 3 bases, with 8 bases spanning the gap. CDR3 size: 13 residues. This CDR3 is CASSSPSTDTQYF. The CDR3 DNA is TGTGCCAGCAGTTCTCCTAGTACAGATACGCAGTATTTT.

This clonotype was observed a few times. This chain joins TRBV29-1 and TRBJ1-2; perhaps TRBD1 as D (6 bases). Germline V gene lookup returns CDR1 SQVTM and CDR2 ANQGSEA. The CDR3 is 14 residues long. The V end was cut by 6 bases, the J end by 6 bases, with 20 bases between. The CDR3 sequence is CSVAPLGRGDGYTF. In DNA, the CDR3 is TGCAGCGTCGCCCCCCTCGGGAGGGGGGATGGCTACACCTTC.

The table lists this clonotype with many counts. This rearrangement joins TRBV12-3 or TRBV12-4 to TRBJ2-7; 8 positions match TRBD1. The J segment lost 4 bases and the V segment lost 5 bases, leaving 7 bases of the junction unmatched. The CDR3 has 14 residues. CDR3 loop: CASSHLDRVYEQYF. Here the CDR3 DNA reads TGTGCCAGCAGTCACCTGGACAGGGTATACGAGCAGTACTTC.

This clonotype has ten or more counts. The chain links TRBV6-5 to TRBJ1-1; 8 bases are a match to TRBD1. The ends lost 0 bases at V and 5 bases at J; junction bases unmatched: 5. Per germline, CDR1 MNHEY and CDR2 SVGAGI. This CDR3 region has 15 residues. CDR3 amino acids: CASSYSITGGTEAFF. The CDR3 nucleotides read TGTGCCAGCAGTTACTCGATTACAGGGGGGACTGAAGCTTTCTTT.

This clonotype occurred many times. V is TRBV29-1 and J is TRBJ2-3; D call uncertain. From germline, CDR1 is SQVTM and CDR2 ANQGSEA. V gave up 0 bases and J gave up 3 bases, with 10 bases separating them. CDR3 length equals 14 residues. The CDR3 nucleotides read TGCAGCGTTGAAGAACGGCTAGTAACAGATACGCAGTATTTT. Protein sequence: CSVEERLVTDTQYF.

The rearrangement links TRBV27 to TRBJ1-1, with D hard to call. This CDR3 is built from 15 residues. Germline V gives CDR1 MNHEY, CDR2 SMNVEV (reference sequence). V lost 0 bases to trimming and J lost 5 bases, with 13 bases between them. The CDR3 DNA sequence: TGTGCCAGCAGTTTATCGCCAGAGTCGAGAACTGAAGCTTTCTTT. Protein: CASSLSPESRTEAFF.

The sample holds many counts of this clonotype. This chain links TRBV7-3 with TRBJ2-5; TRBD2 matches at 9 bases. This CDR3 is built from 15 residues. The ends lost 2 bases at V and 4 bases at J; junction bases unmatched: 5. Per germline, CDR1 SGHTA and CDR2 FQGTGA. CDR3 protein: CASSLAGGLGETQYF. The CDR3 DNA reads TGTGCCAGCAGCTTAGCGGGGGGGCTTGGAGAGACCCAGTACTTC.

The CDR3 sequence is CAIRQDTDTQYF. The CDR3, as DNA: TGTGCCATCAGACAGGACACAGATACGCAGTATTTT. The rearrangement links TRBV28 to TRBJ2-3; D is perhaps TRBD1 (6 bases). This CDR3 contains 12 residues. In germline, CDR1 is MDHEN, CDR2 SYDVKM. V was pared by 10 bases and J by 2 bases, with 10 bases between.

This clonotype was detected only a few times. This chain joins TRBV5-1 and TRBJ2-5; TRBD1 aligns across 7 bases. CDR3 length: 13 residues. The germline gives CDR1 SGHRS, CDR2 YFSETQ. Trimming at V came to 4 bases and at J to 0 bases, leaving 0 bases not matched to a gene. In DNA, the CDR3 is TGCGCCAGCAGCGGGACAGACCAAGAGACCCAGTACTTC. This codes for CASSGTDQETQYF.

This chain uses TRBV6-4 with TRBJ2-3; a possible D gene is TRBD2 (6 bases). Germline V CDR1 and CDR2: MRHNA, SNTAGT. CDR3 size: 14 residues. With 4 bases removed from V and 4 bases from J, the gap between germline ends came to 12 bases. CDR3 sequence reads: CASSVGLASDTQYF. Here the CDR3 DNA reads TGTGCCAGCAGTGTAGGGCTAGCGTCAGATACGCAGTATTTT.

CDR3 sequence: CSVWTDSYEQYF. CDR3 in DNA: TGCAGCGTTTGGACTGACTCCTACGAGCAGTACTTC. This chain links TRBV29-1 with TRBJ2-7; D perhaps matches TRBD2 (5 bases). Deletions cut 5 bases from V and 0 bases from J, with 8 bases between. Germline lookup yields CDR1 SQVTM and CDR2 ANQGSEA. The CDR3 covers 12 residues.

This clonotype occurred many times. The rearrangement joins TRBV4-1 to TRBJ1-6; TRBD1 might be the D (6 bases). V shed 3 bases and J shed 2 bases, with 8 bases lying between them. Germline CDR1 is MGHRA and CDR2 is YSYEKL. The length of the CDR3 is 15 residues. The CDR3 nucleotides read TGCGCCAGCAGCCAGGGGACAACCTATAATTCACCCCTCCACTTT. Protein: CASSQGTTYNSPLHF.

This clonotype was counted only a few times. The CDR3 DNA reads as TGTGCCAGCAGTTATCGACAGCAACTTAACTATGGCTACACCTTC. Translating gives CASSYRQQLNYGYTF. The rearrangement joins TRBV6-5 to TRBJ1-2; maybe TRBD1 (5 bases). The germline gives CDR1 MNHEY, CDR2 SVGAGI. Trimming left V 3 bases short and J 1 base short, with 12 bases between. CDR3 length: 15 residues.

This clonotype was seen many times. The gene calls are TRBV6-1 and TRBJ2-2; 8 nucleotides line up with TRBD2. V lost 5 bases and J lost 5; bases outside the gene matches: 10. Germline V gene data show CDR1 as MNHNS and CDR2 as SASEGT. There are 16 residues in the CDR3. The CDR3 sequence is CASSPGLGLGTGELFF. CDR3 sequence (DNA): TGTGCCAGCAGTCCAGGGCTGGGACTAGGGACCGGGGAGCTGTTTTTT.

The chain recombines TRBV11-3 with TRBJ1-3; no definite D call. This CDR3 region has 16 residues. CDR1 and CDR2 (germline): SGHNT, YENEEA. V was clipped by 1 base and J by 0 bases, with 10 bases between them. CDR3: CASSLAAGPSGNTIYF. As DNA, the CDR3 is TGTGCCAGCAGCTTAGCAGCGGGCCCCTCTGGAAACACCATATATTTT.

This chain links TRBV20-1 with TRBJ2-3, with TRBD1 matching 8 bases. The CDR3 covers 16 residues. Germline trimming cut 1 base from V and 4 bases from J; bases unmatched to any gene: 10. Germline CDR1 reads DFQATT; CDR2 reads SNEGSKA (reference sequence). The CDR3 loop is CSARARPDREADTQYF. CDR3 DNA sequence: TGCAGTGCTAGAGCCCGCCCGGACAGGGAAGCAGATACGCAGTATTTT.

This clonotype was seen only a few times. The rearrangement uses TRBV29-1 and TRBJ2-5, with D possibly being TRBD1 or TRBD2 (6 bases each). Germline-derived CDR1 and CDR2 are SQVTM and ANQGSEA. This CDR3 region has 14 residues. Trimming removed 4 bases at V and 3 bases at J, with 15 bases between. This CDR3 reads CSVGVGGSKETQYF. The DNA of the CDR3 is TGCAGCGTTGGAGTGGGGGGCTCGAAAGAGACCCAGTACTTC.

Turning to this clonotype: This may be a read error: a much more frequent sequence differs by one nucleotide. V and J are TRBV3-1 and TRBJ2-1; 10 nucleotides agree with TRBD2. This CDR3 is built from 17 residues. Germline V gene lookup returns CDR1 LGHDT and CDR2 YNNKEL (reference sequence). The CDR3 DNA sequence: TGTACCAGCAGCCCAGCGGGGGGGCTACTCACGGCCAATGAGCAGTTCTTC. It yields the protein CTSSPAGGLLTANEQFF.

A few counts support this clonotype. The J gene is TRBJ2-7, the V gene TRBV7-2; TRBD1 aligns across 7 bases. Germline V gene data show CDR1 as SGHTA and CDR2 as FQGNSA. The CDR3 totals 14 residues. The trim removed 5 bases at V and 2 bases at J, leaving 6 bases unmatched. As DNA, the CDR3 is TGTGCCAGCAGCCATTTACAGGGGACCTACGAGCAGTACTTC. Its protein is CASSHLQGTYEQYF.

This clonotype was seen a handful of times. The chain couples TRBV3-1 to TRBJ2-1; D is possibly TRBD2 (7 bases). This CDR3 has 15 residues. CDR1 and CDR2 from the germline V gene are LGHDT and YNNKEL (reference sequence). The V and J ends lost 3 bases and 6 bases respectively, with 15 bases between them. The CDR3 region has the DNA TGTGCCAGCAGCCAGGGGCGGGGGCCGGTCAATGAGCAGTTCTTC. This gives the protein CASSQGRGPVNEQFF.

The chain joins TRBV4-3 to TRBJ2-5, with TRBD1 matching 10 bases. The junction had 0 bases not matched to a gene; V was cut back by 1 base and J by 4 bases. Germline V lookup: CDR1 LGHNA, CDR2 YSLEER. The length of the CDR3 is 14 residues. DNA of the CDR3: TGCGCCAGCAGCCAAGGGGACAGGGGAGAGACCCAGTACTTC. It translates to CASSQGDRGETQYF.

V gene TRBV29-1 combines with J gene TRBJ1-4, with a tentative D call TRBD1 (5 bases). V shed 4 bases and J shed 8 bases, with 17 bases lying between them. The CDR3 loop spans 14 amino acids. The germline CDR1 and CDR2 sequences are SQVTM and ANQGSEA. The CDR3 sequence: CSVGSGGGGEKLFF. The CDR3 region has the DNA TGCAGCGTTGGCTCCGGTGGGGGAGGGGAAAAACTGTTTTTT.